Following are 12 T cell receptor beta chains from one sample sequenced in a study of PD-1 blockade in classical Hodgkin lymphoma. Following autologous stem cell transplantation, relapse occurred in every patient, and exposure to brentuximab vedotin varied. The assay was immunoSEQ multiplex PCR, and TCRdb's table has in-frame clones only and misses some. Among roughly 16,000 clones listed, around 72% were seen once. This specimen was peripheral blood mononuclear cells (PBMCs), taken at baseline. All receptors come from a human donor with classical Hodgkin lymphoma.

CDR3 DNA sequence: TGCGCCAGCAGCGAAGGACTAGCGGGAATCACTTCCTACAATGAGCAGTTCTTC. Translating it yields CASSEGLAGITSYNEQFF. The chain links TRBV4-1 to TRBJ2-1, with 12 nucleotides matching TRBD2. CDR1 and CDR2 (germline): MGHRA, YSYEKL. The junction had 9 bases not matched to a gene; V was cut back by 5 bases and J by 1 base. The CDR3 covers 18 residues.

The CDR3 sequence is CATLWKGEQFF. The CDR3 nucleotides are TGTGCTACCCTTTGGAAGGGTGAGCAGTTCTTC. The chain joins TRBV12-5 to TRBJ2-1, with D hard to call. From germline, CDR1 is LGHNT and CDR2 FRNRAP. V was pared by 10 bases and J by 9 bases, with 13 bases between. This CDR3 spans 11 amino acids.

V and J are TRBV7-3 and TRBJ2-3; perhaps TRBD2 as D (6 bases). The CDR3 runs to 15 residues. Looked up from germline, CDR1 is SGHTA and CDR2 is FQGTGA. Trimming stripped 5 bases from V and 2 bases from J, with 14 bases between. The CDR3 bases are TGTGCCAGCAGCCGTACCGGGACTCCCACAGATACGCAGTATTTT. Encoded protein: CASSRTGTPTDTQYF.

The chain couples TRBV19 to TRBJ1-2; 9 nucleotides match TRBD1. The CDR3 runs to 17 residues. V was pared by 5 bases and J by 0 bases, with 10 bases of the junction left unmatched. Germline lookup yields CDR1 LNHDA and CDR2 SQIVND (reference sequence). For the CDR3, the DNA is TGTGCCAGTAGTTCTCCGGGACAGGGTACGTCTAACTATGGCTACACCTTC. Amino acids: CASSSPGQGTSNYGYTF. The entire variable domain, with the rest obtained from reference TRBV19 and TRBJ1-2, is as follows: DGGITQSPKYLFRKEGQNVTLSCEQNLNHDAMYWYRQDPGQGLRLIYYSQIVNDFQKGDIAEGYSVSREKKESFPLTVTSAQKNPTAFYLCASSSPGQGTSNYGYTFGSGTRLTVV.

The CDR3 sequence is CSVAPTGNLDTQYF. For the CDR3, the DNA is TGCAGCGTTGCCCCGACAGGGAACCTAGATACGCAGTATTTT. The chain recombines TRBV29-1 with TRBJ2-3, with TRBD1 matching over 7 bases. CDR1 and CDR2 (germline): SQVTM, ANQGSEA. Losses at the gene ends were 4 bases for V and 5 bases for J; bases not matched to a gene: 9. This CDR3 comprises 14 residues.

This chain connects TRBV19 to TRBJ2-3, with D unclear. CDR3 length equals 14 residues. The V gene lost 8 bases and the J gene lost 6 bases, with 18 bases spanning the gap. Germline V gene data show CDR1 as LNHDA and CDR2 as SQIVND (reference sequence). CDR3 bases: TGTGCCAGTCGACAAGAAGGCCCGGCGGATACGCAGTATTTT. Translation gives CASRQEGPADTQYF.

The V gene is TRBV5-6, the J gene TRBJ1-1; no definite D call. Germline assignment: CDR1 SGHDT and CDR2 YYEEEE. Trimming left V 0 bases short and J 4 bases short, with 10 bases between. CDR3 length: 14 amino acids. The CDR3 spells CASSLGVGITEAFF. Here the CDR3 DNA reads TGTGCCAGCAGCTTGGGCGTGGGGATCACTGAAGCTTTCTTT.

The chain employs TRBV29-1 and TRBJ2-1; 8 bases are a match to TRBD2. Germline-derived CDR1 and CDR2 are SQVTM and ANQGSEA. The CDR3 length is 13 residues. J lost 7 bases, V lost 5 bases, and 7 bases had no gene match. The CDR3 sequence: CSVRAGVGNEQFF. In DNA, the CDR3 is TGCAGCGTTCGAGCGGGAGTGGGAAATGAGCAGTTCTTC.

This sequence joins TRBV4-2 and TRBJ1-4, with D unclear. CDR1 and CDR2 (germline): LGHNA, YNFKEQ. Trimming stripped 5 bases from V and 0 bases from J, with 1 base between. This CDR3 is 12 amino acids long. CDR3 sequence: CASSATNEKLFF. The CDR3 bases are TGTGCCAGCAGCGCAACTAATGAAAAACTGTTTTTT.

This chain joins TRBV19 and TRBJ2-7, with TRBD2 as a possible D gene (5 bases). Germline V gene sequence: CDR1 LNHDA, CDR2 SQIVND (reference sequence). CDR3 length equals 14 residues. V dropped 1 base and J dropped 6 bases, with 13 bases sitting between them. CDR3 amino acids: CASSIVGVSAEQYF. DNA of the CDR3: TGTGCCAGTAGTATAGTCGGGGTGTCGGCCGAGCAGTACTTC.

This clone was seen a few times. The chain uses TRBV27 and TRBJ1-5; D might be TRBD1 (5 bases). The length of the CDR3 is 16 residues. CDR1 MNHEY and CDR2 SMNVEV come from the germline V gene (reference sequence). Trimming removed 5 bases at V and 0 bases at J, with 14 bases between. The CDR3 spells CASSAWRGDSNQPQHF. The DNA of the CDR3 is TGTGCCAGCAGTGCTTGGAGGGGAGATAGCAATCAGCCCCAGCATTTT.

The chain uses TRBV5-1 and TRBJ1-1; D uncertain. There are 11 residues in the CDR3. Germline lookup yields CDR1 SGHRS and CDR2 YFSETQ. V was cut by 5 bases and J by 6 bases, with 8 bases left in between. CDR3 DNA: TGCGCCAGCAGTGGAGGCGCTGAAGCTTTCTTT. It translates to CASSGGAEAFF.